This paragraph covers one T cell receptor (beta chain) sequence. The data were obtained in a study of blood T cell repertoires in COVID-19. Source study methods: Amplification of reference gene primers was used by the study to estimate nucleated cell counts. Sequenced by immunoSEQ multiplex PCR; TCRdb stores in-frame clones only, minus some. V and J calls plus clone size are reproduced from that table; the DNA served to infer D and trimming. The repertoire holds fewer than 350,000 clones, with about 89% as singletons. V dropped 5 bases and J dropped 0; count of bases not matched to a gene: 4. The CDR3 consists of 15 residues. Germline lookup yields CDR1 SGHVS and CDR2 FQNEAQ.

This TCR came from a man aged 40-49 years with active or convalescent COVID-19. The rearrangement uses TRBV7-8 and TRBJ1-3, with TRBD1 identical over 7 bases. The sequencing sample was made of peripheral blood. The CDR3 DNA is TGTGCCAGCAGCCCGCGACAGGGCTCTGGAAACACCATATATTTT. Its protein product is CASSPRQGSGNTIYF. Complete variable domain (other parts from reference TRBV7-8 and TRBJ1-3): GAGVSQSPRYKVAKRGQDVALRCDPISGHVSLFWYQQALGQGPEFLTYFQNEAQLDKSGLPSDRFFAERPEGSVSTLKIQRTQQEDSAVYLCASSPRQGSGNTIYFGEGSWLTVV.